Included here is one T cell receptor (beta chain) sequence, with context. The same CDR3 arises from other DNA sequences in this sample as well. The data originate from a study of blood T cell repertoires in COVID-19. Looking at the study overall: The United States, Italy and Spain were the sources of the acute and convalescent COVID-19 samples. From T cells, B-cell-depleted T cells, or PBMCs came the material, which was cDNA or gDNA.

Original processing notes: Amplification of reference gene primers was used by the study to estimate nucleated cell counts. Using immunoSEQ multiplex PCR, the repertoire was profiled, and TCRdb retains in-frame clones only, with some absent. D and trimming were read from the DNA, whereas the V and J calls and clone size are those reported in that table. The table records around 250,000 clones, around 81% of them present only once. The CDR3 loop spans 16 amino acids. V dropped 4 bases and J dropped 2; count of bases not matched to a gene: 4. CDR1 is SGHRS and CDR2 is YFSETQ in the germline V gene. Specimen: peripheral blood. This receptor was taken from a man in his fifties with active or convalescent COVID-19. The V and J genes are TRBV5-1 and TRBJ1-4; 11 bases are shared with TRBD1. The DNA for the CDR3 is TGCGCCAGCAGCCTCGGACAGGGGGCGACTAATGAAAAACTGTTTTTT. This encodes CASSLGQGATNEKLFF.